Here is one T cell receptor beta chain with its context. What it binds is unknown. Using immunoSEQ multiplex PCR, the repertoire was profiled, and TCRdb retains in-frame clones only, with some absent. Here the sample spans approximately 10,000 clones, approximately 79% being singletons. Time point indicated: neoterminal ileum biopsy at postoperative endoscopy, about 6 months after surgery. These data originate in a study of T cell repertoires in ileal Crohn's disease. Study-level results: Within the first postoperative year, endoscopy came at median approximately 6.9 months. Sorted CD8 T cells held more high-frequency clones than CD4. Compared with non-smokers, active smokers at surgery showed more clonal expansions.

The CDR3 length is 17 residues. With V trimmed by 7 bases and J by 2 bases, 15 bases remained unmatched. Germline CDR1 and CDR2: SNHLY and FYNNEI. The sequenced material came from ileal tissue. The sequence came from an adult with Crohn's disease. This rearrangement joins TRBV2 to TRBJ1-1; 8 bases align to TRBD1. The CDR3 spells CASILSAAGGDNTEAFF. DNA for the CDR3: TGTGCCAGCATCCTCTCCGCGGCAGGGGGCGATAACACTGAAGCTTTCTTT.